These 5 T cell receptor beta chains were all obtained from the same sample, sequenced in a study of cytomegalovirus exposure and HLA in healthy donors. The PCR contained 60 Vbeta and 13 Jbeta primers. Profiled with immunoSEQ multiplex PCR; TCRdb holds only in-frame clones, not every one. In the table there are roughly 180,000 clones, 84% of which are singletons. Sequenced sample: PBMCs. The receptors derive from a man aged 18-30 years in good health and CMV-seronegative.

The rearrangement joins TRBV19 to TRBJ2-3, with 14 bases aligning to TRBD2. Trimming cost V 6 bases and J 5 bases; bases outside gene matches: 13. Per the germline V gene, CDR1 is LNHDA and CDR2 is SQIVND (reference sequence). The CDR3 loop spans 18 amino acids. CDR3 nucleotides: TGTGCCAGTAGCAACCTCCACCGGGGGACTAGCGGGGGAGATACGCAGTATTTT. It is translated as CASSNLHRGTSGGDTQYF.

CDR3 protein: CASSPPYSYEQYF. DNA for the CDR3: TGTGCCAGCAGCCCCCCCTATTCCTACGAGCAGTACTTC. The genes are TRBV5-4 and TRBJ2-7; no firm D call. The CDR3 is 13 residues long. V lost 4 bases to trimming and J lost 1 base, with 9 bases between them. Germline V gene lookup returns CDR1 SGHNT and CDR2 YYREEE (reference sequence). The entire variable domain, with the rest obtained from reference TRBV5-4 and TRBJ2-7, is as follows: ETGVTQSPTHLIKTRGQQVTLRCSSQSGHNTVSWYQQALGQGPQFIFQYYREEENGRGNFPPRFSGLQFPNYSSELNVNALELDDSALYLCASSPPYSYEQYFGPGTRLTVT.

The chain combines TRBV29-1 with TRBJ2-1; no clear D. Germline V CDR1 and CDR2: SQVTM, ANQGSEA. V gave up 4 bases and J gave up 5 bases, with 15 bases separating them. The CDR3 consists of 14 residues. CDR3 DNA: TGCAGCGTTGTCCGTATGGGCCCGAACAATGAGCAGTTCTTC. Translating it yields CSVVRMGPNNEQFF.

This clone was seen just once. The chain recombines TRBV7-8 with TRBJ1-3; no clear D. The CDR3 length is 12 residues. V was shortened by 5 bases and J by 3 bases, with 5 bases between the two germline ends. Germline V gives CDR1 SGHVS, CDR2 FQNEAQ. DNA of the CDR3: TGTGCCAGCAGCGGGAGTGGAAACACCATATATTTT. It translates to CASSGSGNTIYF. The whole variable domain, filled in from reference TRBV7-8 and TRBJ1-3, reads GAGVSQSPRYKVAKRGQDVALRCDPISGHVSLFWYQQALGQGPEFLTYFQNEAQLDKSGLPSDRFFAERPEGSVSTLKIQRTQQEDSAVYLCASSGSGNTIYFGEGSWLTVV.

The chain recombines TRBV18 with TRBJ2-7; the match to TRBD2 covers 7 bases. V shed 0 bases and J 5 bases; nucleotides not matched to a gene: 7. Germline CDR1 KGHSH, CDR2 LQKENI. The CDR3 covers 15 residues. CDR3: CASSPPGEGRDEQYF. CDR3 coding DNA: TGTGCCAGCTCACCACCGGGGGAGGGACGGGACGAGCAGTACTTC.